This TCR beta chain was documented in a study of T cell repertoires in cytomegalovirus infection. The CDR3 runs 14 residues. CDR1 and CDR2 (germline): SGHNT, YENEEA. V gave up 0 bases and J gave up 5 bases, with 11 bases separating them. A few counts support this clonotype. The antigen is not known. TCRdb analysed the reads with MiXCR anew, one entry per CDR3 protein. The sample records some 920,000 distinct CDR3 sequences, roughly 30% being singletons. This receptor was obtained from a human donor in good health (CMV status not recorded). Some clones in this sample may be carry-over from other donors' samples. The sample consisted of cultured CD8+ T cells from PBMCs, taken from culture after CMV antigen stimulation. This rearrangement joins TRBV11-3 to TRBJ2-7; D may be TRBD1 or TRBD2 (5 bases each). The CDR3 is CASSLDPGTHEQYF. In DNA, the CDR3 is TGTGCCAGCAGCTTAGATCCAGGGACCCACGAGCAGTACTTC. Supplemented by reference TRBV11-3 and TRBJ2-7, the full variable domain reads EAGVVQSPRYKIIEKKQPVAFWCNPISGHNTLYWYLQNLGQGPELLIRYENEEAVDDSQLPKDRFSAERLKGVDSTLKIQPAELGDSAVYLCASSLDPGTHEQYFGPGTRLTVT.